The following is a T cell receptor (beta chain) sequence with its context. Its antigen is not identified. The sample is drawn from a study of PD-1 blockade in mismatch repair-deficient tumors. Regarding the study as a whole: Tumor-resident clones, often absent from pretreatment blood, expanded after pembrolizumab and then contracted.

Produced via immunoSEQ multiplex PCR; TCRdb's table is partial and in-frame only. This sample has about 21,000 clones, with roughly four fifths found just once. All patients were mismatch repair deficient, assessed by either PCR or immunohistochemistry. V shed 1 base and J 3 bases; nucleotides not matched to a gene: 3. The germline V gene encodes CDR1 LNHDA and CDR2 SQIVND (reference sequence). The CDR3 is 15 amino acids. The gene calls are TRBV19 and TRBJ2-7, with 10 bases that match TRBD1. This receptor was taken from an adult with mismatch repair-deficient cancer. The sequences come from peripheral blood, collected 2 weeks after starting pembrolizumab. The CDR3 DNA reads as TGTGCCAGTAGTATAGGGGGGACAGGGGACTACGAGCAGTACTTC. Translation: CASSIGGTGDYEQYF.